This T cell receptor beta chain was recorded in a study of a mutant IDH1 vaccine in newly diagnosed glioma. Background on the study: The start of vaccination came 4-6 weeks after radiotherapy alone, or with temozolomide cycles. Treated patients, averaging around 40 years, were roughly 60% male and around 40% female. Patients were pretreated with radiotherapy, temozolomide, or both, mostly both.

The length of the CDR3 is 12 residues. V shed 6 bases and J shed 3 bases, with 6 bases lying between them. Germline assignment: CDR1 SNHLY and CDR2 FYNNEI. With respect to this clone: Its antigen is unknown.

The method was immunoSEQ multiplex PCR; TCRdb's version includes in-frame clones alone and lacks a portion of them. The sample has some 44,000 clones, roughly four fifths seen once. Stated time point: week 35, safety follow-up. The investigators gave 300 ug of mutant IDH1 20-mer peptide in each vaccine dose, together with topical imiquimod. Diagnosis in the donors showed new WHO grade 3 or 4 astrocytomas that were IDH1-mutant and ATRX-lost. The receptor was isolated from a woman in her 50s with glioma. The chain joins TRBV2 to TRBJ1-5, with D unclear. This specimen was PBMCs, taken from a glioma patient whose treatment included an IDH1 peptide vaccine. DNA for the CDR3: TGTGCCAGCAGACCGAACAATCAGCCCCAGCATTTT. It translates to CASRPNNQPQHF.